The 14 T cell receptor beta chains below come from one sample, sequenced in a study of blood T cell repertoires in COVID-19. Here immunoSEQ multiplex PCR was the method, and the copy in TCRdb shows in-frame clones only, minus some. The table has approximately 46,000 clones, roughly 68% seen once. Sequenced: peripheral blood. The receptors here all came from a man older than 75 with acute or convalescent COVID-19.

The chain employs TRBV27 and TRBJ2-3, with D maybe TRBD2 (9 bases). Germline CDR1 MNHEY, CDR2 SMNVEV (reference sequence). The CDR3 consists of 15 residues. V was trimmed by 5 bases and J by 7 bases, leaving 19 bases between them. CDR3 protein: CASSPRGREGNTQYF. The CDR3, as DNA: TGTGCCAGCAGTCCCAGGGGGCGGGAGGGGAATACGCAGTATTTT.

In its sample, this clone was seen many times. This chain joins TRBV2 and TRBJ1-3; 9 bases align to TRBD1. The CDR3 covers 15 residues. The junction had 5 bases not matched to a gene; V was cut back by 7 bases and J by 1 base. Per the germline V gene, CDR1 is SNHLY and CDR2 is FYNNEI. The CDR3 here is CASTGQGVSGNTIYF. CDR3 sequence (DNA): TGTGCCAGCACGGGACAGGGAGTGTCTGGAAACACCATATATTTT.

The chain employs TRBV14 and TRBJ1-1; D uncertain. Germline-derived CDR1 and CDR2 are SGHDN and FVKESK. The CDR3 spans 13 residues. The ends were cut back, 0 bases at V and 4 bases at J, with 6 bases in the middle. Here the CDR3 reads CASSQETFTEAFF. DNA for the CDR3: TGTGCCAGCAGCCAAGAGACATTCACTGAAGCTTTCTTT.

V usage is TRBV5-1 and J usage is TRBJ2-5, with D maybe TRBD2 (6 bases). V lost 4 bases and J 1 base, leaving 11 bases between the germline ends. The CDR3 sequence is 14 residues long. CDR1 and CDR2 (germline): SGHRS, YFSETQ. CDR3 coding DNA: TGCGCCAGCAGCACGGGGACTGTCCAAGAGACCCAGTACTTC. This encodes CASSTGTVQETQYF.

The chain recombines TRBV4-1 with TRBJ2-5; 13 bases line up with TRBD2. V lost 1 base to trimming and J lost 1 base; unmatched junction nucleotides: 3. The CDR3 consists of 17 residues. Per the germline V gene, CDR1 is MGHRA and CDR2 is YSYEKL. CDR3 loop: CASSQGGLAGRQETQYF. The DNA for the CDR3 is TGCGCCAGCAGCCAAGGGGGACTAGCGGGGCGCCAAGAGACCCAGTACTTC.

V is TRBV24-1 and J is TRBJ2-1; 7 nucleotides line up with TRBD1. The V gene's germline CDR1 is KGHDR and CDR2 SFDVKD. J lost 7 bases, V lost 5 bases, and 10 bases had no gene match. The CDR3 runs 15 residues. As DNA, the CDR3 is TGTGCCACCAGTGCCCTGACAGGGCCTCGAAATGAGCAGTTCTTC. This gives the protein CATSALTGPRNEQFF.

V is TRBV28 and J is TRBJ2-7; 7 bases are a match to TRBD1. Germline CDR1 reads MDHEN; CDR2 reads SYDVKM. The CDR3 runs to 18 residues. After removal of 3 bases from V and 4 bases from J, the junction contained 18 bases not matched to a gene. This CDR3 is CASSFPQLSVRGSYEQYF. DNA of the CDR3: TGTGCCAGCAGTTTTCCCCAATTGTCGGTCAGGGGGAGTTACGAGCAGTACTTC.

The V and J genes are TRBV13 and TRBJ2-1; the match to TRBD2 covers 9 bases. V shed 3 bases and J 5 bases; nucleotides not matched to a gene: 5. From germline, CDR1 is PRHDT and CDR2 FYEKMQ (reference sequence). The CDR3 runs 15 residues. The CDR3 nucleotides are TGTGCCAGCAGCTTCCGGACTAGCGCGAACAATGAGCAGTTCTTC. This sequence encodes CASSFRTSANNEQFF.

The rearrangement links TRBV7-6 to TRBJ2-5; tentatively, D is TRBD2 (6 bases). Trimming took 7 bases from V and 7 from J, leaving 13 bases between them. The CDR3 sequence is 12 residues long. Per germline, CDR1 SGHVS and CDR2 FNYEAQ. CDR3 loop: CASTEGRGTQYF. CDR3 coding DNA: TGTGCCAGCACAGAGGGGCGGGGGACCCAGTACTTC.

This clone was found a few times. J is TRBJ1-1 and V is TRBV19, with 8 positions matching TRBD1. The germline gives CDR1 LNHDA, CDR2 SQIVND (reference sequence). V trimming: 5 bases; J trimming: 4 bases; junction bases outside the gene matches: 6. The CDR3 loop spans 14 amino acids. CDR3 sequence (DNA): TGTGCCAGTAGTTTGCAGGGGGCCGTCACTGAAGCTTTCTTT. Its protein product is CASSLQGAVTEAFF. Supplemented by reference TRBV19 and TRBJ1-1, the full variable domain reads DGGITQSPKYLFRKEGQNVTLSCEQNLNHDAMYWYRQDPGQGLRLIYYSQIVNDFQKGDIAEGYSVSREKKESFPLTVTSAQKNPTAFYLCASSLQGAVTEAFFGQGTRLTVV.

In its sample, this clone was seen a few times. The chain carries TRBV12-5 and TRBJ2-2, with a possible D match to TRBD2 (5 bases). The CDR3 is 16 amino acids. Germline CDR1 is LGHNT and CDR2 is FRNRAP. V was cut by 1 base and J by 0 bases, with 9 bases left in between. The CDR3 spells CASGLELAANTGELFF. The CDR3 region has the DNA TGTGCTAGTGGTTTGGAGCTAGCCGCGAACACCGGGGAGCTGTTTTTT.

This chain uses TRBV6-5 with TRBJ2-5; 10 bases are a match to TRBD2. Looked up from germline, CDR1 is MNHEY and CDR2 is SVGAGI. V lost 5 bases to trimming and J lost 1 base; unmatched junction nucleotides: 4. The CDR3 has 15 amino acids. The CDR3 nucleotides read TGTGCCAGCAGTAGGACTAGCGGCCTCCAAGAGACCCAGTACTTC. It specifies CASSRTSGLQETQYF.

Only one count was recorded for this clone. The chain has TRBV7-3 and TRBJ1-1; tentatively, D is TRBD1 (5 bases). Per germline, CDR1 SGHTA and CDR2 FQGTGA. V was pared by 5 bases and J by 6 bases, with 19 bases between. CDR3 length: 15 amino acids. The CDR3 loop is CASSIGHSFWSEAFF. CDR3 DNA: TGTGCCAGCAGCATAGGACACTCCTTTTGGTCTGAAGCTTTCTTT. The whole variable domain, remainder taken from reference TRBV7-3 and TRBJ1-1, is GAGVSQTPSNKVTEKGKYVELRCDPISGHTALYWYRQSLGQGPEFLIYFQGTGAADDSGLPNDRFFAVRPEGSVSTLKIQRTERGDSAVYLCASSIGHSFWSEAFFGQGTRLTVV.

This chain connects TRBV5-4 to TRBJ2-1; D call uncertain. Per the germline V gene, CDR1 is SGHNT and CDR2 is YYREEE (reference sequence). Trimming pared 4 bases from V and 3 bases from J, leaving 8 bases between. The CDR3 extends over 13 amino acids. The CDR3 sequence: CASSSNNYNEQFF. CDR3 coding DNA: TGTGCCAGCAGCAGTAACAACTACAATGAGCAGTTCTTC.